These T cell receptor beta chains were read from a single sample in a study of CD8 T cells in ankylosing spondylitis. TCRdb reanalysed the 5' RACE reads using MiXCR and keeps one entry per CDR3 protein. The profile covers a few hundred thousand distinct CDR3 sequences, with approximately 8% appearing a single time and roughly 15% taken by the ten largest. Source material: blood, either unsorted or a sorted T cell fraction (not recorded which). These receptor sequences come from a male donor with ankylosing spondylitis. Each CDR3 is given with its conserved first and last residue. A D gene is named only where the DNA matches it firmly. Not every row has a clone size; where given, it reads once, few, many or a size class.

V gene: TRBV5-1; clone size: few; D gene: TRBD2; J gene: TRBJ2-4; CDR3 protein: CASSLAGGTAKNIQYF; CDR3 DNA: TGCGCCAGCAGCTTGGCCGGGGGGACAGCCAAAAACATTCAGTACTTC
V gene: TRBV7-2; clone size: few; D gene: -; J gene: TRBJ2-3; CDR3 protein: CASRSRRGPSPDTQYF; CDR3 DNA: TGTGCCAGCAGGTCAAGGAGGGGGCCTAGCCCAGATACGCAGTATTTT
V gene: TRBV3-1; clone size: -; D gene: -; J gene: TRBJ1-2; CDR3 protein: CASSPHSTSDYGYTF; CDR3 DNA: TGTGCCAGCAGCCCACACTCCACGTCCGACTATGGCTACACCTTC
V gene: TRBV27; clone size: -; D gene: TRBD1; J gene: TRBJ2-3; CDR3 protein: CASRPGQGPAWQYF; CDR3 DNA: TGTGCCAGCAGGCCGGGACAGGGTCCCGCATGGCAGTATTTT
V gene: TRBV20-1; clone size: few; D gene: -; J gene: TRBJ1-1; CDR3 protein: CSARVFGTEAFF; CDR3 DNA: TGCAGTGCTAGAGTTTTTGGCACTGAAGCTTTCTTT
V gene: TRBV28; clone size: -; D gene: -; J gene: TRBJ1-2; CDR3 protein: CASRIGTYYGYTF; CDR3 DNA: TGTGCCAGCAGGATCGGGACATACTATGGCTACACCTTC
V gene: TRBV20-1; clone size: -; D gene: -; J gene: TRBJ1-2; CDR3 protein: CSAPARENYGYTF; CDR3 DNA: TGCAGTGCTCCAGCTCGGGAGAACTATGGCTACACCTTC
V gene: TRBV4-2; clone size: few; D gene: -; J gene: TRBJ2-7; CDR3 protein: CASSRSERREQYF; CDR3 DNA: TGTGCCAGCAGCCGGTCTGAAAGGCGCGAGCAGTACTTC
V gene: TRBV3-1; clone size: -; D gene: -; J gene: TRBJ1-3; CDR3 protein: CASSQGGGGNTIYF; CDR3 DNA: TGTGCCAGCAGCCAAGGTGGCGGAGGAAACACCATATATTTT
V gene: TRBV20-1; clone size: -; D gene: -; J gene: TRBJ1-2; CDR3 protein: CSAMQGNYGYTF; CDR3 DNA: TGCAGTGCTATGCAGGGAAACTATGGCTACACCTTC
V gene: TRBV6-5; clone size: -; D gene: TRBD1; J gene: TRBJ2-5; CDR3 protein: CASSFQGAGETQYF; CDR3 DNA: TGTGCCAGCAGTTTCCAGGGGGCCGGCGAGACCCAGTACTTC
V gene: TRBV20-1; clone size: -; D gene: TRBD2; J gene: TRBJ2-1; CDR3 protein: CSASARRTSGTNEQFF; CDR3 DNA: TGCAGTGCTAGCGCCCGGAGGACTAGCGGGACCAATGAGCAGTTCTTC
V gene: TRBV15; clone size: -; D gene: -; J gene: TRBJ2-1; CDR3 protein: CATSPQYYNEQFF; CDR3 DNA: TGTGCCACCTCCCCCCAGTACTACAATGAGCAGTTCTTC
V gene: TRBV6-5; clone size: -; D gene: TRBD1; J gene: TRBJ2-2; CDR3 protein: CASSYSGQAATGELFF; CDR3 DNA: TGTGCCAGCAGTTACTCGGGACAGGCGGCCACCGGGGAGCTGTTTTTT
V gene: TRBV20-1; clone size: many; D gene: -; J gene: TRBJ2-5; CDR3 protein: CSARAQRETQYF; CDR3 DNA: TGCAGTGCTAGAGCACAGAGGGAGACCCAGTACTTC
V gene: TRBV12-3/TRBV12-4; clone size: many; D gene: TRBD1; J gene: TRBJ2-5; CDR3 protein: CASSTGAQVETQYF; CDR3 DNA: TGTGCCAGCAGCACAGGGGCGCAGGTAGAGACCCAGTACTTC
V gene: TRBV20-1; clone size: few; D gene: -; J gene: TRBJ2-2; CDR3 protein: CSARPGRNTGELFF; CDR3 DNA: TGCAGTGCTAGGCCGGGACGGAACACCGGGGAGCTGTTTTTT
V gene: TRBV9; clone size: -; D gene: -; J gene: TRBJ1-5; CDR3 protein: CASSVALGQPQHF; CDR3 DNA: TGTGCCAGCAGCGTAGCTTTGGGACAGCCCCAGCATTTT
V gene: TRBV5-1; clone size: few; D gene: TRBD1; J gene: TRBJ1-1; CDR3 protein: CASSTGDSYTEAFF; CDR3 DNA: TGCGCCAGCAGCACCGGGGACAGCTACACTGAAGCTTTCTTT
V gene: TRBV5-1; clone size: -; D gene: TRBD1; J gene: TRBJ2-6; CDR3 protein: CASSLPNRDRETGSGANVLTF; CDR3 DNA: TGCGCCAGCAGCTTGCCTAACCGGGACAGGGAGACGGGCTCTGGGGCCAACGTCCTGACTTTC